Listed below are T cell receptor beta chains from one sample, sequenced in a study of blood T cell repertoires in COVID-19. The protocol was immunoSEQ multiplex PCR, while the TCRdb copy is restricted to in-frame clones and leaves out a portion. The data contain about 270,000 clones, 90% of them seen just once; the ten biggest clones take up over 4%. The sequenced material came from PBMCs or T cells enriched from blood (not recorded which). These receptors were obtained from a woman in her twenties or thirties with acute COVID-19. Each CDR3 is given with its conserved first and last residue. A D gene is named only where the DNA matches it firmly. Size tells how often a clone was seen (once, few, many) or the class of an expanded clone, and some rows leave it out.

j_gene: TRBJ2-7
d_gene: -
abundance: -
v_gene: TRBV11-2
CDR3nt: TGTGCCAGCAGCTTGGGGGACTTTCTCTACGAGCAGTACTTC
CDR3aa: CASSLGDFLYEQYF

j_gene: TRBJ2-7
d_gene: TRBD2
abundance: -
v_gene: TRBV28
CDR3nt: TGTGCCAGCAGTTGGAGTTTGGGACTAGTAATCCACGAGCAGTACTTC
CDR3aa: CASSWSLGLVIHEQYF

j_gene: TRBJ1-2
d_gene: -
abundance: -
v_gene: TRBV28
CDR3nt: TGTGCCAGCAGTTCCACAGCCCTTTATGGCTACACCTTC
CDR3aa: CASSSTALYGYTF

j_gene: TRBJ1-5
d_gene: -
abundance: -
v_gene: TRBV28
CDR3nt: TGTGCCTCCAAGAGTCCCCAAAGCAATCAGCCCCAGCATTTT
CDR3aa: CASKSPQSNQPQHF

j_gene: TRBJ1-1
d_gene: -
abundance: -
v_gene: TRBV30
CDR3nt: TGTGCCTGGAGTGACAGTGTCTGGACTGAAGCTTTCTTT
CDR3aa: CAWSDSVWTEAFF

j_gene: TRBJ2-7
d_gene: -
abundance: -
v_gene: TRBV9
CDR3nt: TGTGCCAGCAGCTACGACTCGGGAAGCGGGCTCTACGAGCAGTACTTC
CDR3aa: CASSYDSGSGLYEQYF

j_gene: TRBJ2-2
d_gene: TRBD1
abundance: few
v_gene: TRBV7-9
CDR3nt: TGTGCCAGCAGCCGGACAGGGGCCACCGGGGAGCTGTTTTTT
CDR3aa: CASSRTGATGELFF

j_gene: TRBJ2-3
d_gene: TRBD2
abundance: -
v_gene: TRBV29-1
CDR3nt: TGCAGCGTTGAAGATCTCCAGCGGGAGGGCCTCGGAACAGATACGCAGTATTTT
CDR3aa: CSVEDLQREGLGTDTQYF

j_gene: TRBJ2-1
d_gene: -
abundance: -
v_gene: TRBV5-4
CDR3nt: TGTGCCAGCAGCTCCTGGAGATACGATAGCGGATCCTCCAATGAGCAGTTCTTC
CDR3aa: CASSSWRYDSGSSNEQFF

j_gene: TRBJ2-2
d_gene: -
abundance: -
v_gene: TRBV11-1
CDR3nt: TGTGCCAGCAGCTTTGGAGGCCTCCCGAACACCGGGGAGCTGTTTTTT
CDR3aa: CASSFGGLPNTGELFF

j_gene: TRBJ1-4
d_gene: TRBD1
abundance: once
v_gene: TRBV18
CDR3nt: TGTGCCAGCTCACCCGGGACAGGAAGTGAAAAACTGTTTTTT
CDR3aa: CASSPGTGSEKLFF

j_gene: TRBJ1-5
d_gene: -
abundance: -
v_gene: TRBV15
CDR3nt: TGTGCCACCAGCAGAGATCAAGGGGGGGATCAGCCCCAGCATTTT
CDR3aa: CATSRDQGGDQPQHF

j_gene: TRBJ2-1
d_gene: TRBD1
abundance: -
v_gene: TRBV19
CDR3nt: TGTGCCAGTCGTCTAGGGACAGGCAATGAGCAGTTCTTC
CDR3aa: CASRLGTGNEQFF

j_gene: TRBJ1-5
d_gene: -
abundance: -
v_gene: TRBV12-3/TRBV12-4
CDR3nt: TGTGCCAGCAACAGGGACAATCAGCCCCAGCATTTT
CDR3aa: CASNRDNQPQHF

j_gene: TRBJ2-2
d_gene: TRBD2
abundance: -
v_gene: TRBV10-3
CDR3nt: TGTGCCATCAGTGAGAGCGCTAGCGGGAGTAGCACCGGGGAGCTGTTTTTT
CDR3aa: CAISESASGSSTGELFF

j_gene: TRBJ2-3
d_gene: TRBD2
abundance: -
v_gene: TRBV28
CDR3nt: TGTGCCAGCAATCCGACTAGCGCCACAGATACGCAGTATTTT
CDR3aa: CASNPTSATDTQYF

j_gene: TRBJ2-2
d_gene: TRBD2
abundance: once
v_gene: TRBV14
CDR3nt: TGTGCCAGCAGCCAAGATTTGACTAGCAGGGACACCGGGGAGCTGTTTTTT
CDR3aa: CASSQDLTSRDTGELFF

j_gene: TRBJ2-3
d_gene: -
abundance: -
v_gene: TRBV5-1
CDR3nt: TGCGCCAGCAGCTTGGACGACGGGAGAACAGATACGCAGTATTTT
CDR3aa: CASSLDDGRTDTQYF

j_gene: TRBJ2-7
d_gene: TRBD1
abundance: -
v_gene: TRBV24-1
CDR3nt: TGTGCCACCCAGGGGGGGACAGGGGACTACGAGCAGTACTTC
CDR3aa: CATQGGTGDYEQYF

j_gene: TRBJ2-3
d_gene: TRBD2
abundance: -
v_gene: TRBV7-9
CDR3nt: TGTGCCAGCAGCTCTGGACTAGCGGGAGTTGCAGATACGCAGTATTTT
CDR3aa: CASSSGLAGVADTQYF

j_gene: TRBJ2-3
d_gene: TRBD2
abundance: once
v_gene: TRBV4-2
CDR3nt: TGTGCCAGCAGCCAAGCGGCTAGCGGGAGCCTCACAGATACGCAGTATTTT
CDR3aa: CASSQAASGSLTDTQYF

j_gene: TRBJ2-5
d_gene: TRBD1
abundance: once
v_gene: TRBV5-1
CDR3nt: TGCGCCAGCAGCTTGGATTTGTTACAGGGGGCAATCCAAGAGACCCAGTACTTC
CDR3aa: CASSLDLLQGAIQETQYF

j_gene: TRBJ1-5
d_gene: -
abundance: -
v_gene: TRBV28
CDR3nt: TGTGCCAGCAGCGCGAAGACAAGTAACAATCAGCCCCAGCATTTT
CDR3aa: CASSAKTSNNQPQHF

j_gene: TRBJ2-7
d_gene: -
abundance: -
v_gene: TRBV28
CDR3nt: TGTGCCAGCAGTGTCGGGACACCACGCTACGAGCAGTACTTC
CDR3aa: CASSVGTPRYEQYF

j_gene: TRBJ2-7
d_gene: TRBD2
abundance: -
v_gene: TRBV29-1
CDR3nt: TGCAGCGTCATAACCAAAACTAGCCGGCCCAATCTAGCGGGGGATTCCTACGAGCAGTACTTC
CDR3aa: CSVITKTSRPNLAGDSYEQYF

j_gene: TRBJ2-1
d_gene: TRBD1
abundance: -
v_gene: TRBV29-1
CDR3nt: TGCAGCGTCGGACAGGCCTACAATGAGCAGTTCTTC
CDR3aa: CSVGQAYNEQFF

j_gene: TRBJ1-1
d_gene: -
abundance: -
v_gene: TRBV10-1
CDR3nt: TGCGCCAGCAGTGAGTTACGGGGGGCGACTGAAGCTTTCTTT
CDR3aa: CASSELRGATEAFF

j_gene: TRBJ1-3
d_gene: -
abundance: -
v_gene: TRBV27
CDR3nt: TGTGCCAGCAGTTTAATAGGGGGAGACTCTGGAAACACCATATATTTT
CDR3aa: CASSLIGGDSGNTIYF

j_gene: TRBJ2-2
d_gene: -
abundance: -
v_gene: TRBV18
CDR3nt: TGTGCCAGCTCACCACCCGGACAGAACACCGGGGAGCTGTTTTTT
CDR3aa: CASSPPGQNTGELFF